This TCR beta chain stems from a study of technical replicates of blood from a few donors. Sequencing used immunoSEQ multiplex PCR; TCRdb keeps in-frame clones, though not all of them. The top ten hold around 0.42% of the sample, which has some 84,000 clones, 75% to 95% seen once. The length of the CDR3 is 15 residues. The V end lost 5 bases, the J end lost 0 bases, and 11 bases lay between the germline ends. Germline V lookup: CDR1 SGHNT, CDR2 YENEEA. The chain couples TRBV11-3 to TRBJ1-3; D may be TRBD1 (6 bases). This receptor was taken from a human donor in good health. Source material: T cells isolated from PBMCs. CDR3 coding DNA: TGTGCCAGCAGCCCAGGGGAAATCTCTGGAAACACCATATATTTT. It yields the protein CASSPGEISGNTIYF.